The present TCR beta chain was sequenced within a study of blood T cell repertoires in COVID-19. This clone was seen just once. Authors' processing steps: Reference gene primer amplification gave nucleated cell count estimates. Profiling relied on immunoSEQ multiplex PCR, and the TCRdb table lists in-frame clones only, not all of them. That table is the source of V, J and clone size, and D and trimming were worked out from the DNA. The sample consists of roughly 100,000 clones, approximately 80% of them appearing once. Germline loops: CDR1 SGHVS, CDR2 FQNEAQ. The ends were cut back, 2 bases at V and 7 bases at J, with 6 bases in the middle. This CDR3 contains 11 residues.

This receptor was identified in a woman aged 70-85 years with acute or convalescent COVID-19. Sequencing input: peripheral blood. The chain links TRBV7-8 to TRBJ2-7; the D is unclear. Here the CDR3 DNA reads TGTGCCAGCAGCTTATACAGTGAGCAGTACTTC. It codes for CASSLYSEQYF.